The 21 T cell receptor beta chains below all came from one sample that was sequenced in a study of blood T cell repertoires in COVID-19. Clones were sequenced by immunoSEQ multiplex PCR, and TCRdb holds only the in-frame ones, with some missing. This sample yields hundreds of thousands of clones, of which 88% are seen a single time; about 3% belongs to the top ten. The sample was PBMCs or T cells enriched from blood (not recorded which). Receptor source: a woman aged 45-65 years who had recovered from COVID-19.

V usage is TRBV2 and J usage is TRBJ1-2; D possibly corresponds to TRBD1 (6 bases). This CDR3 contains 13 residues. Trimming removed 5 bases at V and 5 bases at J, with 12 bases between. Germline V gene lookup returns CDR1 SNHLY and CDR2 FYNNEI. The CDR3, as DNA: TGTGCCAGCAGTTCACAGGGAAGTTATGGCTACACCTTC. It codes for CASSSQGSYGYTF.

The DNA of the CDR3 is TGTGCCAGCAGCCAAGATCGTCTAGGGGGCTTCACCGGGGAGCTGTTTTTT. Encoded protein: CASSQDRLGGFTGELFF. This chain joins TRBV14 and TRBJ2-2; TRBD1 matches at 7 bases. V lost 0 bases, J lost 4 bases, and 8 bases stayed unmatched. Germline values: CDR1 SGHDN, CDR2 FVKESK. CDR3 length: 17 residues.

In its sample, this clone was seen once. V is TRBV7-2 and J is TRBJ2-3, with 8 bases matching TRBD2. The junction had 8 bases not matched to a gene; V was cut back by 5 bases and J by 1 base. The CDR3 has 16 residues. Germline V lookup: CDR1 SGHTA, CDR2 FQGNSA. The CDR3 protein is CASSPVAGSGTDTQYF. Here the CDR3 DNA reads TGTGCCAGCAGCCCCGTAGCGGGAAGTGGCACAGATACGCAGTATTTT.

This sequence joins TRBV4-2 and TRBJ1-6; 8 positions match TRBD1. The length of the CDR3 is 17 residues. Unmatched junction bases numbered 18, after V lost 7 bases and J lost 10 bases. Germline-derived CDR1 and CDR2 are LGHNA and YNFKEQ. The CDR3 coding sequence is TGTGCCAGCAAGGCCTACGAAGAAGACAGGGGAAACTCACCCCTCCACTTT. This translates into CASKAYEEDRGNSPLHF.

This chain joins TRBV7-3 and TRBJ2-5; perhaps TRBD1 as D (6 bases). V lost 5 bases and J lost 4, with 20 bases in between. The length of the CDR3 is 16 residues. The germline V gene encodes CDR1 SGHTA and CDR2 FQGTGA. The CDR3 bases are TGTGCCAGCAGCCCTTTTTTCCCGACAGGAGCAGAGACCCAGTACTTC. Translation gives CASSPFFPTGAETQYF.

This clone showed up just a few times. V is TRBV19 and J is TRBJ1-1; 7 nucleotides line up with TRBD1. Trimming took 7 bases from V and 4 from J; bases not matched to a gene: 6. Germline loops: CDR1 LNHDA, CDR2 SQIVND (reference sequence). The CDR3 sequence is 13 residues long. The CDR3 loop is CASNLPGGTEAFF. Written as DNA, the CDR3 is TGTGCCAGTAACTTGCCAGGGGGCACTGAAGCTTTCTTT.

The chain has TRBV6-5 and TRBJ2-7, with 10 positions matching TRBD1. Germline CDR1 reads MNHEY; CDR2 reads SVGAGI. CDR3 length: 15 amino acids. Trimming cost V 6 bases and J 6 bases; bases outside gene matches: 11. The CDR3 is CASSPKWDRGVEQYF. The CDR3 region has the DNA TGTGCCAGCAGCCCAAAGTGGGACAGGGGTGTCGAGCAGTACTTC.

The genes are TRBV30 and TRBJ1-3; D uncertain. Germline CDR1 GTSNPN, CDR2 SVGIG (reference sequence). CDR3 length: 12 residues. Between the trimmed V and J ends, which lost 3 bases and 5 bases, there was a span of 8 bases. The CDR3: CAWSAGRNTIYF. For the CDR3, the DNA is TGTGCCTGGAGCGCCGGTAGAAACACCATATATTTT. The whole variable domain, remainder taken from reference TRBV30 and TRBJ1-3, is SQTIHQWPATLVQPVGSPLSLECTVEGTSNPNLYWYRQAAGRGLQLLFYSVGIGQISSEVPQNLSASRPQDRQFILSSKKLLLSDSGFYLCAWSAGRNTIYFGEGSWLTVV.

This chain joins TRBV5-1 and TRBJ2-1; 10 bases line up with TRBD2. V was pared by 10 bases and J by 5 bases, with 15 bases of the junction left unmatched. The CDR3 length is 16 residues. CDR1 is SGHRS, CDR2 YFSETQ, per germline. The CDR3 sequence is CASRASGRSADNEQFF. CDR3 in DNA: TGCGCCTCGAGGGCTAGCGGGAGAAGTGCCGACAATGAGCAGTTCTTC.

V and J are TRBV9 and TRBJ2-7; D possibly corresponds to TRBD1 (5 bases). CDR1 is SGDLS and CDR2 is YYNGEE in the germline V gene. CDR3 length: 15 amino acids. Trimming removed 4 bases from V and 3 bases from J, with 17 bases in between. As DNA, the CDR3 is TGTGCCAGCAGCCCCAGCCTAGTCGACAGCTACGAGCAGTACTTC. This codes for CASSPSLVDSYEQYF.

A few counts support this clone. The V and J genes are TRBV11-2 and TRBJ2-7; D not certain. The CDR3 is made up of 14 amino acids. Germline CDR1 reads SGHAT; CDR2 reads FQNNGV. V dropped 0 bases and J dropped 2 bases, with 8 bases sitting between them. CDR3 bases: TGTGCCAGCAGCTTAGATGTCAGCGCCTACGAGCAGTACTTC. It codes for CASSLDVSAYEQYF.

With regard to this clone: This sample also contains other DNA sequences that code for the same CDR3. The CDR3 reads CASSFRALEAFF. CDR3 nucleotides: TGTGCCAGCAGTTTCAGGGCCCTTGAAGCTTTCTTT. The rearrangement uses TRBV28 and TRBJ1-1, with a possible D match to TRBD1 (5 bases). The CDR3 spans 12 residues. V lost 3 bases and J 7 bases, leaving 9 bases between the germline ends. Germline values: CDR1 MDHEN, CDR2 SYDVKM.

The chain carries TRBV28 and TRBJ1-5, with D perhaps matching TRBD1 (6 bases). Germline V CDR1 and CDR2: MDHEN, SYDVKM. V dropped 7 bases and J dropped 1 base, with 17 bases sitting between them. The length of the CDR3 is 16 residues. The CDR3 sequence is CASTQGPGRSNQPQHF. CDR3 in DNA: TGTGCCAGCACTCAGGGGCCGGGCAGGAGCAATCAGCCCCAGCATTTT.

V and J are TRBV15 and TRBJ2-1; 8 nucleotides align to TRBD2. This CDR3 has 16 amino acids. The V segment lost 7 bases and the J segment 8 bases; nucleotides outside the gene matches: 16. Germline V gene lookup returns CDR1 LNHNV and CDR2 YYDKDF (reference sequence). CDR3 amino acids: CATKGSSGPLEDEQFF. CDR3 DNA sequence: TGTGCCACCAAGGGGTCTAGCGGGCCCCTTGAAGATGAGCAGTTCTTC.

This clone was seen only once. The chain links TRBV10-1 to TRBJ2-7; 10 bases fit TRBD2. V shed 6 bases and J 0 bases; nucleotides not matched to a gene: 5. Germline loops: CDR1 WNHNN, CDR2 SYGVQD (reference sequence). The length of the CDR3 is 15 residues. CDR3 sequence: CASRETSGFSYEQYF. DNA of the CDR3: TGCGCCAGCAGGGAGACTAGCGGGTTCTCCTACGAGCAGTACTTC.

The V and J genes are TRBV11-2 and TRBJ2-1; TRBD2 is a possible D gene (6 bases). Germline V gene sequence: CDR1 SGHAT, CDR2 FQNNGV. V lost 1 base and J 0 bases, leaving 7 bases between the germline ends. The CDR3 runs 15 residues. CDR3: CASSLVGSSYNEQFF. In DNA form, the CDR3 reads TGTGCCAGCAGCTTAGTCGGGAGCTCCTACAATGAGCAGTTCTTC.

V is TRBV28 and J is TRBJ2-5, with TRBD1 identical over 10 bases. From germline, CDR1 is MDHEN and CDR2 SYDVKM. CDR3 length equals 14 residues. The V and J ends lost 6 bases and 4 bases, in that order; junction bases with no gene match: 5. Written as DNA, the CDR3 is TGTGCCAGCAGACCGACAGGGGGCTTAGAGACCCAGTACTTC. This gives the protein CASRPTGGLETQYF.

The chain has TRBV3-1 (or the pseudogene TRBV3-2) and TRBJ2-3; D possibly corresponds to TRBD2 (6 bases). Germline loops: CDR1 LGHDT, CDR2 YNNKEL (reference sequence). Between the trimmed V and J ends, which lost 0 bases and 1 base, there was a span of 8 bases. The CDR3 covers 15 residues. This CDR3 reads CASSQDGGGTDTQYF. The CDR3 bases are TGTGCCAGCAGCCAAGACGGGGGAGGCACAGATACGCAGTATTTT.

V is TRBV15 and J is TRBJ2-3; weak D call: TRBD2 (5 bases). CDR3 length: 15 residues. CDR1 LNHNV and CDR2 YYDKDF come from the germline V gene (reference sequence). The germline V and J ends were trimmed by 5 bases and 0 bases, with 12 bases remaining between them. The CDR3 reads CATSPRTSSTDTQYF. The CDR3 nucleotides are TGTGCCACCAGCCCGCGGACTTCTAGCACAGATACGCAGTATTTT.

This chain joins TRBV6-5 and TRBJ1-1; the D gene is possibly TRBD1 (6 bases). V was cut by 6 bases and J by 1 base, with 15 bases left in between. Germline CDR1 MNHEY, CDR2 SVGAGI. The CDR3 is 15 amino acids. The CDR3 is CASRRARGSNTEAFF. The CDR3 region has the DNA TGTGCCAGCAGGCGAGCGAGGGGGTCGAACACTGAAGCTTTCTTT.

As concerns this clone: Its ends do not fully match the called genes, so a read error is possible. J is TRBJ1-2 and V is TRBV2, with TRBD1 as a possible D gene (6 bases). Germline V gene sequence: CDR1 SNHLY, CDR2 FYNNEI. CDR3 size: 12 residues. The CDR3 protein is CASSEAQGRVAF. The CDR3 nucleotides read TGTGCCAGCAGTGAAGCACAGGGAAGGGTGGCCTTC. Combining the CDR3 with reference TRBV2 and TRBJ1-2 gives the whole variable domain EPEVTQTPSHQVTQMGQEVILRCVPISNHLYFYWYRQILGQKVEFLVSFYNNEISEKSEIFDDQFSVERPDGSNFTLKIRSTKLEDSAMYFCASSEAQGRVAFGSGTRLTVV.